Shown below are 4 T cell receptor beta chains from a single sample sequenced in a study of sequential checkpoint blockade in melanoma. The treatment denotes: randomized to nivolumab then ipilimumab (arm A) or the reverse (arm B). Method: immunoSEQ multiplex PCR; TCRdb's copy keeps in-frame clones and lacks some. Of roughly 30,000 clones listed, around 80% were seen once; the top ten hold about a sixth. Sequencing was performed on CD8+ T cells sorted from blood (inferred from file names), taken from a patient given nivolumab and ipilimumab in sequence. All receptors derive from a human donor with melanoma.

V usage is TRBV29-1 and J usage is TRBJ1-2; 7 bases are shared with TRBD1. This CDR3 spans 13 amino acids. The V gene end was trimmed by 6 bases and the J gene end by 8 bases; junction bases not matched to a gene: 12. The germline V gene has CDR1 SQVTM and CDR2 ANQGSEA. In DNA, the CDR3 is TGCAGCGTAGAAAGACAGGGCGGAGACGGCTACACCTTC. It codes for CSVERQGGDGYTF.

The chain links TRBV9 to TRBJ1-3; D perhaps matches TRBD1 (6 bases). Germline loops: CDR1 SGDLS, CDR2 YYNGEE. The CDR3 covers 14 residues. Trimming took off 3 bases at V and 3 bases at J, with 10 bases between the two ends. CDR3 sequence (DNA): TGTGCCAGCAGCGCACAGGGATATGGAAACACCATATATTTT. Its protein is CASSAQGYGNTIYF. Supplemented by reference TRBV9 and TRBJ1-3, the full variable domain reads DSGVTQTPKHLITATGQRVTLRCSPRSGDLSVYWYQQSLDQGLQFLIQYYNGEERAKGNILERFSAQQFPDLHSELNLSSLELGDSALYFCASSAQGYGNTIYFGEGSWLTVV.

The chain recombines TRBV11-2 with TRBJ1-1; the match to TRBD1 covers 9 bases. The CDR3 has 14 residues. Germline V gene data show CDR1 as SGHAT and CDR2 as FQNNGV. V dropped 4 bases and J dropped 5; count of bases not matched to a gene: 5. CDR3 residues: CASSSGQGWTEAFF. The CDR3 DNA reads TGTGCCAGCAGCTCTGGACAGGGGTGGACTGAAGCTTTCTTT.

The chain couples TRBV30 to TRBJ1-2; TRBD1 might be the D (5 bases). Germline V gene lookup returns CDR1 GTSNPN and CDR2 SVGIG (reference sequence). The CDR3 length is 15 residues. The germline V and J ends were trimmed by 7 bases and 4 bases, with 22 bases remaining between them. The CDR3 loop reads CAYTQRGREGYGYTF. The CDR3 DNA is TGTGCCTACACCCAAAGGGGTAGGGAAGGCTATGGCTACACCTTC.